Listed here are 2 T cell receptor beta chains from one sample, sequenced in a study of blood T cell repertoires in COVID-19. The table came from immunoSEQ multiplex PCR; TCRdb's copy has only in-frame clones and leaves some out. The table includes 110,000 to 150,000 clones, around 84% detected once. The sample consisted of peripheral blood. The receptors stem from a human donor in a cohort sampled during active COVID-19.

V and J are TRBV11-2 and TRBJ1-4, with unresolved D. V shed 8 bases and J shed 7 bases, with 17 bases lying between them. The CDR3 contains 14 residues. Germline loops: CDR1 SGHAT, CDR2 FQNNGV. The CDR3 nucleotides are TGTGCCAGCCGAAGTCCTTCGCGGGGTGAAAAACTGTTTTTT. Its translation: CASRSPSRGEKLFF.

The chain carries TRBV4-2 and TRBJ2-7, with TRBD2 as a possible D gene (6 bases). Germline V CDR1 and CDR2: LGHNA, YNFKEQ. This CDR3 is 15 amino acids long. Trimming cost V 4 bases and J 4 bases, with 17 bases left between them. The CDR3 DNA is TGTGCCAGCAGCCCCGAAGGCGGGATTCGTTACGAGCAGTACTTC. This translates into CASSPEGGIRYEQYF.